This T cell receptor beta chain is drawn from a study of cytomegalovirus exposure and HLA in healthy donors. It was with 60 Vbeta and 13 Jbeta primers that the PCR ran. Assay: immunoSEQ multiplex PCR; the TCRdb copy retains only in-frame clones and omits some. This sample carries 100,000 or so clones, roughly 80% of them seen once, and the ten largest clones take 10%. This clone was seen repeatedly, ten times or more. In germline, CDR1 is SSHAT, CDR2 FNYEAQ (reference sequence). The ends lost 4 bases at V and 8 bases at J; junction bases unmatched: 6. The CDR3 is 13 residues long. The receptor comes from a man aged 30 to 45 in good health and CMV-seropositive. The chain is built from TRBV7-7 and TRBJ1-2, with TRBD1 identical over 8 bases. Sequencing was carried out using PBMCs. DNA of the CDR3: TGTGCCAGCAGCTGCGGGACAGGAGGAGGCTACACCTTC. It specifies CASSCGTGGGYTF. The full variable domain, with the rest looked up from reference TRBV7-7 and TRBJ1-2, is GAGVSQSPRYKVTKRGQDVTLRCDPISSHATLYWYQQALGQGPEFLTYFNYEAQPDKSGLPSDRFSAERPEGSISTLTIQRTEQRDSAMYRCASSCGTGGGYTFGSGTRLTVV.